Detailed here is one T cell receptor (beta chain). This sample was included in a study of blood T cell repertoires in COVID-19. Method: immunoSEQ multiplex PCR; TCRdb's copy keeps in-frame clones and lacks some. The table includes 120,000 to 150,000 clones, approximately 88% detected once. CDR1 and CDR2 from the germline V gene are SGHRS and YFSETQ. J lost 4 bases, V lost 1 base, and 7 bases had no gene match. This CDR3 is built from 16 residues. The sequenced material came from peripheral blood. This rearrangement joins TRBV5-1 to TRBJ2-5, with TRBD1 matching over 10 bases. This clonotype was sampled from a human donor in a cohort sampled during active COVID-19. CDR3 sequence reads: CASSLTGTGARETQYF. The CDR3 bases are TGCGCCAGCAGCTTGACCGGGACAGGGGCACGAGAGACCCAGTACTTC.